The clone carrying this T cell receptor (beta chain) was seen ten or more times. CDR3 and TCR beta VDJ profiling relied on genomic DNA as the template. TCRdb re-called the reads through MiXCR, storing one row per CDR3 protein. The sample yields around 220,000 distinct CDR3 sequences, almost 50% seen once. The record originates from a study of CD8+CD57+ T cells in acquired aplastic anemia. CD8+CD57+ cell expansion, shown by flow cytometry, had occurred in the patients selected for sequencing. There were no patients without severe acquired aplastic anemia. Looked up from germline, CDR1 is MGHRA and CDR2 is YSYEKL. The V segment lost 4 bases and the J segment 5 bases; nucleotides outside the gene matches: 5. The length of the CDR3 is 15 residues.

Sequencing was performed on sorted CD4+, CD8+, or CD8+CD57+ T cells (not recorded which) from PBMCs. The sequence came from a human donor with aplastic anemia. The rearrangement joins TRBV4-1 to TRBJ2-1, with 10 bases lining up with TRBD2. CDR3 protein: CASSRIGLADNEQFF. In DNA form, the CDR3 reads TGCGCCAGCAGCCGAATCGGACTAGCGGACAATGAGCAGTTCTTC.